The rows below give T cell receptor beta chains drawn from one sample of a study of OX40 agonist ivuxolimab in advanced cancers. Profiled with immunoSEQ multiplex PCR; TCRdb holds only in-frame clones, not every one. The sample has some 42,000 clones, approximately 83% seen once. This material consisted of CD4+ or CD8+ T cells sorted from blood, taken in a trial of the OX40 agonist ivuxolimab. These receptors were obtained from an adult with an advanced solid tumor such as melanoma, head and neck, liver or kidney cancer. The CDR3 runs from the conserved cysteine through the conserved F or W.

j_call	v_call	cdr3_aa
TRBJ2-3	TRBV18	CASSPPISQGVDTQYF
TRBJ2-7	TRBV7-8	CASSSAPGHNFSYEQYF
TRBJ2-7	TRBV6-1	CASRKAGNYEQYF
TRBJ2-7	TRBV19	CASSPLGDKSYEQYF
TRBJ2-5	TRBV27	CASSSPPARETQYF
TRBJ1-1	TRBV7-2	CASSFGEKTEAFF
TRBJ1-1	TRBV19	CASSITVHTEAFF
TRBJ2-3	TRBV6-4	CASSDDGDGTDTQYF
TRBJ1-2	TRBV25-1	CASSALGLNYGYTF
TRBJ1-1	TRBV20-1	CSVRGPEAFF
TRBJ1-2	TRBV7-9	CASHYGTKNGYTF
TRBJ2-3	TRBV29-1	CSIGLAAEEDTQYF
TRBJ2-3	TRBV6-5	CASRQPGGVTQYF
TRBJ2-7	TRBV30	CAWKEASGNEQYF
TRBJ1-5	TRBV2	CASSGYGTVSNQPQHF
TRBJ2-2	TRBV7-6	CASSWEGLAGDGELFF
TRBJ2-2	TRBV29-1	CSVGKTSGLTGELFF
TRBJ1-5	TRBV15	CATTDRPVRPQHF
TRBJ1-2	TRBV6-5	CASSTANYGYTF
TRBJ2-1	TRBV7-9	CASSFGASGLNEQFF
TRBJ2-3	TRBV7-7	CASSLQGGTDTQYF
TRBJ2-1	TRBV27	CASSLSPSISGLYNEQFF
TRBJ2-3	TRBV19	CASSIAQNTDTQYF
TRBJ2-3	TRBV5-4	CAIRTSGGDTQYF
TRBJ2-1	TRBV7-9	CASSPAGAAYNEQFF
TRBJ1-2	TRBV18	CASSPRQGEGYTF
TRBJ2-5	TRBV18	CASSPPTGGVTQYF
TRBJ2-2	TRBV6-6	CASSPQGSTGELFF
TRBJ1-1	TRBV7-2	CASSLAGSVNTEAFF
TRBJ2-1	TRBV11-1	CASSPQGWAYNEQFF
TRBJ1-1	TRBV27	CASSLSYQGSTEAFF
TRBJ1-1	TRBV19	CASSIRLQNTEAFF
TRBJ2-7	TRBV4-1	CASRPLTSGRDEQYF
TRBJ1-4	TRBV28	CASSIFPTNEKLFF
TRBJ2-2	TRBV7-6	CASSSQGTGELFF
TRBJ2-7	TRBV27	CASSQKPWTSGSTYEQYF
TRBJ2-1	TRBV28	CASSFGGTQFF
TRBJ2-7	TRBV6-1	CASSHRGYEQYF